This TCR beta chain was observed in a study of cytomegalovirus exposure and HLA in healthy donors. V shed 6 bases and J shed 3 bases, with 18 bases lying between them. CDR3 size: 15 residues. Germline-derived CDR1 and CDR2 are SQVTM and ANQGSEA. Amplification used 60 Vbeta primers and 13 Jbeta primers. This table comes from immunoSEQ multiplex PCR, and its TCRdb copy is limited to in-frame clones, with some not included. The sample shows 76,000 or so clones, over 60% of them seen only once. This receptor was identified in a woman aged 40 to 49 in good health and CMV-seropositive. The rearrangement joins TRBV29-1 to TRBJ1-5, with D tentatively TRBD1 (6 bases). Specimen: PBMCs. The CDR3 DNA follows: TGCAGCGTCGGGCACGGAAGGACAGTCAATCAGCCCCAGCATTTT. Translating gives CSVGHGRTVNQPQHF.